This T cell receptor (beta chain) was recovered during a study of control samples from healthy donors and cancer patients (TCRdb year 2020). The library came from the immunoSEQ multiplex PCR assay. The clones in this table, taken by TCRdb from immuneACCESS, are in-frame only. Not every clone is retained; where verified, under half of the shortfall comes from an unresolved V gene, and the cause of the rest is unknown. Counted in this sample were 100,000 to 150,000 clones; almost 95% of them appeared once. Of the sample, less than 0.65% is held by the ten largest clones. About this clone itself: Its antigen is currently not known. Nothing much larger sits one base from this clone, and base qualities are not available.

There are 13 amino acids in the CDR3, from cysteine to phenylalanine inclusive. The only DNA kept is the CDR3, 39 bases in frame from the first base. CDR1 and CDR2, looked up from the germline V gene, are SGHNT and YENEEA. V loses 0 bases of germline sequence and J loses 3 bases, and the interval between the two ends is 4 bases. What was sequenced was PBMCs. The V and J segments used are TRBV11-3 and TRBJ2-3; confidence is insufficient to name the D gene. This receptor was taken from an elderly man with head and neck cancer. The CDR3 reads CASSLERTDTQYF. The DNA sequence is TGTGCCAGCAGCTTAGAGAGGACAGATACGCAGTATTTT.